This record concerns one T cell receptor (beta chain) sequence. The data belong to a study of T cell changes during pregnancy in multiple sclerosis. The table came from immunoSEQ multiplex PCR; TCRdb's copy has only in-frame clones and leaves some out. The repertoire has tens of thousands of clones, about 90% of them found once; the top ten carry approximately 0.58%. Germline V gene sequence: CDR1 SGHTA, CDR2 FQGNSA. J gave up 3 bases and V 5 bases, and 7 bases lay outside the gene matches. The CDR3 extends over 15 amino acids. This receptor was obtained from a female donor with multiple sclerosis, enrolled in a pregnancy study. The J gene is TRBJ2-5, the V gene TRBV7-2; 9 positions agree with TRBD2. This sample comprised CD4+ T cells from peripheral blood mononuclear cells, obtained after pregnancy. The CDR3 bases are TGTGCCAGCAGCCCTAGCGGGGCCTTCGAAGAGACCCAGTACTTC. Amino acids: CASSPSGAFEETQYF.